This passage covers 18 T cell receptor beta chains from one sample sequenced in a study of blood T cell repertoires in COVID-19. Using immunoSEQ multiplex PCR, the repertoire was profiled, and TCRdb retains in-frame clones only, with some absent. The sample consists of more than 200,000 clones, 79% of them appearing once. The specimen sequenced was peripheral blood. These TCRs come from a woman in her thirties or forties with active or convalescent COVID-19.

The genes are TRBV5-6 and TRBJ1-2; D is perhaps TRBD1 (6 bases). The CDR3 contains 13 residues. The germline V gene encodes CDR1 SGHDT and CDR2 YYEEEE. V lost 1 base, J lost 8 bases, and 12 bases lay in between. This CDR3 is CASSLNRAKGYTF. The CDR3 DNA is TGTGCCAGCAGCTTGAACAGGGCGAAAGGCTACACCTTC.

J is TRBJ2-6 and V is TRBV29-1; no definite D call. The CDR3 runs to 12 residues. V lost 3 bases to trimming and J lost 3 bases, with 3 bases between them. Per germline, CDR1 SQVTM and CDR2 ANQGSEA. CDR3 sequence: CSVDSGANVLTF. The CDR3 DNA sequence: TGCAGCGTTGATAGTGGGGCCAACGTCCTGACTTTC.

This sequence joins TRBV6-5 and TRBJ2-5; perhaps TRBD2 as D (6 bases). From germline, CDR1 is MNHEY and CDR2 SVGAGI. The V and J ends lost 10 bases and 5 bases respectively, with 20 bases between them. CDR3 length: 14 residues. DNA for the CDR3: TGTGCCACTGTTGCGGGGAGCTTCTGGGAGACCCAGTACTTC. It is translated as CATVAGSFWETQYF.

This rearrangement joins TRBV28 to TRBJ1-5, with D maybe TRBD1 (5 bases). V shed 6 bases and J shed 4 bases, with 25 bases lying between them. The CDR3 loop spans 18 amino acids. Germline V gene sequence: CDR1 MDHEN, CDR2 SYDVKM. The CDR3: CASRILGQGGDLNQPQHF. The CDR3 DNA sequence: TGTGCCAGCAGGATCCTTGGGCAGGGCGGGGATTTGAATCAGCCCCAGCATTTT.

The chain combines TRBV10-3 with TRBJ2-6; 7 bases are a match to TRBD1. Germline CDR1 ENHRY, CDR2 SYGVKD. Germline trimming cut 3 bases from V and 2 bases from J; bases unmatched to any gene: 1. The CDR3 covers 15 residues. The CDR3 DNA follows: TGTGCCATCAGTGACAGGGGGACTGGGGCCAACGTCCTGACTTTC. Residues: CAISDRGTGANVLTF.

J is TRBJ1-5 and V is TRBV5-5; D perhaps matches TRBD1 (6 bases). Germline V CDR1 and CDR2: SGHKS, YYEKEE (reference sequence). Trimming pared 4 bases from V and 3 bases from J, leaving 8 bases between. CDR3 length equals 13 residues. The CDR3, as DNA: TGTGCCAGCAGCCCAGGGGCCAATCAGCCCCAGCATTTT. This translates into CASSPGANQPQHF.

The rearrangement uses TRBV9 and TRBJ1-5; maybe TRBD1 (6 bases). This CDR3 is 17 amino acids long. Between the trimmed V and J ends, which lost 9 bases and 1 base, there was a span of 23 bases. CDR1 and CDR2 (germline): SGDLS, YYNGEE. The CDR3 loop is CANRAHQTGRSNQPQHF. In DNA, the CDR3 is TGTGCCAACCGAGCCCATCAGACAGGTCGGAGCAATCAGCCCCAGCATTTT.

The chain is built from TRBV10-2 and TRBJ2-2; D perhaps matches TRBD1 (5 bases). This CDR3 contains 15 residues. Germline assignment: CDR1 WSHSY and CDR2 SAAADI. V lost 5 bases to trimming and J lost 7 bases, with 17 bases between them. This CDR3 is CASSLPRTQGGELFF. The DNA of the CDR3 is TGCGCCAGCAGTCTCCCGCGTACCCAGGGCGGGGAGCTGTTTTTT.

The chain couples TRBV5-8 to TRBJ2-3; TRBD2 matches at 8 bases. The CDR3 is 15 amino acids. The V segment lost 1 base and the J segment 2 bases; nucleotides outside the gene matches: 3. Germline assignment: CDR1 SGHTS and CDR2 YDEGEE. The CDR3 region is CASSLLAGFTDTQYF. DNA of the CDR3: TGTGCCAGCAGCTTGCTAGCGGGTTTCACAGATACGCAGTATTTT.

V is TRBV2 and J is TRBJ2-1; possible D gene TRBD1, 5 bases. The CDR3 has 15 residues. Trimming cost V 5 bases and J 1 base, with 12 bases left between them. Looked up from germline, CDR1 is SNHLY and CDR2 is FYNNEI. The CDR3 nucleotides read TGTGCCAGCAGTCCGAGACAGAAGTCCTACAATGAGCAGTTCTTC. Its translation: CASSPRQKSYNEQFF.

Note on this clone: The sample has other DNA sequences that encode this CDR3 too. The rearrangement uses TRBV28 and TRBJ1-5; tentative D call: TRBD1 (5 bases). Per the germline V gene, CDR1 is MDHEN and CDR2 is SYDVKM. The CDR3 runs 15 residues. Trimming cost V 6 bases and J 5 bases, with 17 bases left between them. The CDR3 coding sequence is TGTGCCAGCAGCCTCGCGGGGGGGGACCATCAGCCCCAGCATTTT. It codes for CASSLAGGDHQPQHF.

The chain joins TRBV18 to TRBJ2-3; 9 bases agree with TRBD1. This CDR3 is built from 16 residues. Germline V gives CDR1 KGHSH, CDR2 LQKENI. With 3 bases clipped from V and 3 bases from J, the junction kept 7 bases outside the gene matches. The DNA for the CDR3 is TGTGCCAGCTCACCCTCGGGACAGGGTATGACAGATACGCAGTATTTT. It yields the protein CASSPSGQGMTDTQYF. Supplemented by reference TRBV18 and TRBJ2-3, the full variable domain reads NAGVMQNPRHLVRRRGQEARLRCSPMKGHSHVYWYRQLPEEGLKFMVYLQKENIIDESGMPKERFSAEFPKEGPSILRIQQVVRGDSAAYFCASSPSGQGMTDTQYFGPGTRLTVL.

The rearrangement uses TRBV5-1 and TRBJ1-3, with TRBD1 identical over 8 bases. The germline gives CDR1 SGHRS, CDR2 YFSETQ. V shed 0 bases and J 4 bases; nucleotides not matched to a gene: 3. The CDR3 length is 15 residues. The CDR3 nucleotides read TGCGCCAGCAGCTTGGCGACAGGGGAAGGAAACACCATATATTTT. Residues: CASSLATGEGNTIYF.

The chain is built from TRBV9 and TRBJ2-2, with D possibly matching TRBD2 (5 bases). Trimming took off 4 bases at V and 2 bases at J, with 15 bases between the two ends. CDR3 length: 16 residues. CDR1 is SGDLS, CDR2 YYNGEE, per germline. The CDR3 sequence is CASSIDPDFNTGELFF. As DNA, the CDR3 is TGTGCCAGCAGCATCGACCCGGACTTCAACACCGGGGAGCTGTTTTTT.

This rearrangement joins TRBV12-3 or TRBV12-4 to TRBJ2-7, with 8 bases lining up with TRBD1. The CDR3 extends over 12 amino acids. Trimming took 5 bases from V and 5 from J; bases not matched to a gene: 2. DNA for the CDR3: TGTGCCAGCAGTCCGGACAGGGACGAGCAGTACTTC. Its protein is CASSPDRDEQYF.

The table lists this clone with a few counts. The chain carries TRBV6-5 and TRBJ1-2, with D possibly TRBD1 on 5 matching bases. The CDR3 contains 11 residues. The V gene lost 5 bases and the J gene lost 4 bases, with 5 bases spanning the gap. Germline loops: CDR1 MNHEY, CDR2 SVGAGI. The CDR3: CASSTGYGYTF. The CDR3 bases are TGTGCCAGCAGTACAGGCTATGGCTACACCTTC.

The gene calls are TRBV7-9 and TRBJ1-5, with D hard to call. The germline V and J ends were trimmed by 0 bases and 8 bases, with 5 bases remaining between them. Germline V lookup: CDR1 SEHNR, CDR2 FQNEAQ (reference sequence). The CDR3 totals 12 residues. CDR3 sequence: CASSLAEEPQHF. The CDR3 DNA is TGTGCCAGCAGCTTAGCGGAGGAGCCCCAGCATTTT.

The rearrangement links TRBV12-3 or TRBV12-4 to TRBJ1-5; D unclear. The V and J ends lost 4 bases and 6 bases respectively, with 10 bases between them. The CDR3 sequence is 13 residues long. CDR3 residues: CASSWEERQPQHF. Here the CDR3 DNA reads TGTGCCAGCAGTTGGGAGGAGCGTCAGCCCCAGCATTTT.